The rows below give T cell receptor beta chains drawn from one sample of a study of T cell changes during pregnancy in multiple sclerosis. The assay was immunoSEQ multiplex PCR, and TCRdb's table has in-frame clones only and misses some. The sample includes 40,000 or so clones, roughly nine tenths of them seen just once. Sequencing was performed on CD8+ T cells from peripheral blood mononuclear cells, taken in the first trimester of pregnancy. The source of these receptors is a female donor with multiple sclerosis, enrolled in a pregnancy study. The CDR3 runs from the conserved cysteine through the conserved F or W. Each record gives: V gene, D gene, CDR3 length, J gene, clone size, CDR3 protein, CDR3 DNA. The D gene is left open where the match is weak. Size values are once, few and many counts, or a class for expanded clones, and some rows have none.

TRBV7-6	.	15	TRBJ1-2	.	CASSLGGTGGYGYTF	TGTGCCAGCAGCTTAGGAGGCACTGGTGGTTATGGCTACACCTTC
TRBV19	TRBD1	11	TRBJ1-1	.	CASSSGGEAFF	TGTGCCAGTAGTTCAGGGGGCGAAGCTTTCTTT
TRBV6-1	TRBD2	15	TRBJ2-1	.	CASSETSGGRNEQFF	TGTGCCAGCAGTGAAACTAGCGGGGGGCGCAATGAGCAGTTCTTC
TRBV5-4	TRBD1	14	TRBJ2-7	.	CASSPTGTAYEQYF	TGTGCCAGCAGCCCTACCGGGACAGCCTACGAGCAGTACTTC
TRBV14	TRBD2	15	TRBJ2-1	few	CASSPPPRGGLEQFF	TGTGCCAGCAGCCCTCCTCCCCGCGGGGGGCTTGAGCAGTTCTTC
TRBV7-9	.	15	TRBJ1-4	once	CASSLSRGTGEKLFF	TGTGCCAGCAGCTTATCCAGAGGGACTGGTGAAAAACTGTTTTTT
TRBV7-9	.	13	TRBJ1-5	.	CASSLGGHQPQHF	TGTGCCAGCAGCTTAGGAGGGCATCAGCCCCAGCATTTT
TRBV6-5	TRBD1	14	TRBJ1-5	.	CASSTGTGNQPQHF	TGTGCCAGCAGTACAGGGACAGGCAATCAGCCCCAGCATTTT
TRBV9	TRBD2	14	TRBJ2-3	.	CASSDGTTTDTQYF	TGTGCCAGCAGCGATGGGACTACCACAGATACGCAGTATTTT
TRBV2	TRBD2	16	TRBJ2-3	.	CASSEVIRGEGDTQYF	TGTGCCAGCAGTGAAGTCATCCGGGGGGAGGGAGATACGCAGTATTTT
TRBV5-1	.	13	TRBJ2-7	.	CASSLTVDYEQYF	TGCGCCAGCAGCTTGACAGTTGACTACGAGCAGTACTTC
TRBV5-1	.	11	TRBJ1-1	.	CASSSSTEAFF	TGCGCCAGCAGTAGCTCCACTGAAGCTTTCTTT
TRBV10-2	.	17	TRBJ1-2	few	CASSESTRGQGNYGYTF	TGCGCCAGCAGTGAGTCGACTCGTGGGCAGGGTAACTATGGCTACACCTTC
TRBV11-2	TRBD2	15	TRBJ2-7	.	CASSPTPRGNNEQYF	TGTGCCAGCAGCCCTACGCCGCGGGGGAACAACGAGCAGTACTTC
TRBV13	TRBD1	15	TRBJ1-6	.	CASSIRQGGNSPLHF	TGTGCCAGCAGCATACGACAGGGTGGTAATTCACCCCTCCACTTT
TRBV4-2	.	18	TRBJ2-5	.	CASSQDGGGGGNQETQYF	TGTGCCAGCAGCCAAGATGGGGGGGGCGGGGGCAACCAAGAGACCCAGTACTTC
TRBV15	TRBD2	16	TRBJ2-1	.	CATSSLGGSSYNEQFF	TGTGCCACCAGCAGCTTGGGGGGGAGCTCCTACAATGAGCAGTTCTTC